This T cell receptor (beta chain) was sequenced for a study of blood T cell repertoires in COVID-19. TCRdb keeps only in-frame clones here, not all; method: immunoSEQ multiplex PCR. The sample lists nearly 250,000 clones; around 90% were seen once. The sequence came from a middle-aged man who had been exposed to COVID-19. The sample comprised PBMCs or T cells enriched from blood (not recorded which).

The CDR3 loop is CASRMGQIVKTQYF. The CDR3 DNA reads TGTGCCAGCAGGATGGGACAGATTGTGAAGACCCAGTACTTC. The chain has TRBV6-5 and TRBJ2-5, with TRBD1 identical over 7 bases. The V gene end was trimmed by 6 bases and the J gene end by 6 bases; junction bases not matched to a gene: 10. The CDR3 is made up of 14 amino acids. Germline V CDR1 and CDR2: MNHEY, SVGAGI.